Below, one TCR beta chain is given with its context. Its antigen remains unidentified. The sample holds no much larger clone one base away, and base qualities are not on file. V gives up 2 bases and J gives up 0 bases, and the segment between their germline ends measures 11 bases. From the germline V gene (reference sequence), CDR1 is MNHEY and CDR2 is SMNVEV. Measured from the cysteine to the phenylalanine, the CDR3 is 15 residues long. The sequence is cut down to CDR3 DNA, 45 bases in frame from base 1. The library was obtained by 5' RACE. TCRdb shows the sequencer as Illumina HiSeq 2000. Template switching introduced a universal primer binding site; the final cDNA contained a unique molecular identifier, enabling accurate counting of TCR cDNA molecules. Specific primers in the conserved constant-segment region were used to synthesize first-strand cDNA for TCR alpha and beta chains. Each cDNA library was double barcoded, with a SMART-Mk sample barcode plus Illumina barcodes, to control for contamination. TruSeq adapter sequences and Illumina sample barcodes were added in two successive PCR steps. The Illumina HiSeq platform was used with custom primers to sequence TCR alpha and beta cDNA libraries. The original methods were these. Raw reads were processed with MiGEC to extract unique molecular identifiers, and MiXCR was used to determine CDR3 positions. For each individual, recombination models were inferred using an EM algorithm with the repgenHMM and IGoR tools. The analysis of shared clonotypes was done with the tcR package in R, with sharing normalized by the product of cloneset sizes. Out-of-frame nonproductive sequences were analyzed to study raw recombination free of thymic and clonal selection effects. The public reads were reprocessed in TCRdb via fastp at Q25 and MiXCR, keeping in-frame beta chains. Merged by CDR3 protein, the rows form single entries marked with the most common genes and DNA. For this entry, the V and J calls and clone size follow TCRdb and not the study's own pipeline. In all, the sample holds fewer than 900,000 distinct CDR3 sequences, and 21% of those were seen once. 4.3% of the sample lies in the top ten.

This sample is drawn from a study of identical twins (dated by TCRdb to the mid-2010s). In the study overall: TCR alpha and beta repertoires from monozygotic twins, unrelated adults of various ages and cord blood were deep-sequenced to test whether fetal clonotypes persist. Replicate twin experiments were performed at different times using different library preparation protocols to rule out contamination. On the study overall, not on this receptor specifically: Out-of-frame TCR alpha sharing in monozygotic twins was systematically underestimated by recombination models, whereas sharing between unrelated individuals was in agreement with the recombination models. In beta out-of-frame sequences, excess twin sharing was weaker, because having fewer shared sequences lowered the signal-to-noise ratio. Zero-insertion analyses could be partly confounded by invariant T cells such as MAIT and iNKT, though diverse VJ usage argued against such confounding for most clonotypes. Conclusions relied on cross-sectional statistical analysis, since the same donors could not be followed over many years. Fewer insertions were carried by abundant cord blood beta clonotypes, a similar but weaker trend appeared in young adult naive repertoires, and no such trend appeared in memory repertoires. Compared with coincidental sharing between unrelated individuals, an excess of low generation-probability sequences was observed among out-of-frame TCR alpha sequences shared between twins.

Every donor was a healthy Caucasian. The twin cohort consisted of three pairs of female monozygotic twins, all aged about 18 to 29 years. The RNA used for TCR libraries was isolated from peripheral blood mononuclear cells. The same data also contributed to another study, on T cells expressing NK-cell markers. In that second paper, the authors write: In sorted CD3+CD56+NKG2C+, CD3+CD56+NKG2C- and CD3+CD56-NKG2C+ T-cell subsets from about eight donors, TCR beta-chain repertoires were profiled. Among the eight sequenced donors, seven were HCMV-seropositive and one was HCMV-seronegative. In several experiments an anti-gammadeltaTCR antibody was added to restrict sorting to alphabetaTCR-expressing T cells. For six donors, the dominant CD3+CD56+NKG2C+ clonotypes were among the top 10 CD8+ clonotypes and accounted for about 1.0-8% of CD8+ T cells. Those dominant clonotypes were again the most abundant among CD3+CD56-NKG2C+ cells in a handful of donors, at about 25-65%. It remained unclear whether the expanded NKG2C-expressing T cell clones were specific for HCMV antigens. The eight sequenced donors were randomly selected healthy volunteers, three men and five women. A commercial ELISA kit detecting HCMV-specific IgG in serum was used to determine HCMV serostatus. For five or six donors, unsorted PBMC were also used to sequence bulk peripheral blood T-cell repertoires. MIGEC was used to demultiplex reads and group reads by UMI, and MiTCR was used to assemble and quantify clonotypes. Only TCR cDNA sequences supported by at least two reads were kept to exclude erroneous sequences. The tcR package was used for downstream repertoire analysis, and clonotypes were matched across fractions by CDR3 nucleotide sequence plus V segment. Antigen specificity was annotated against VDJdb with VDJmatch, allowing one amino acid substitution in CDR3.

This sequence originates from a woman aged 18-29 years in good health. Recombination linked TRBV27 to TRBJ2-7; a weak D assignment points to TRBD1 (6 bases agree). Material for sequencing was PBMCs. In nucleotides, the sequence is TGTGCCAGCAGTTTAACAGGGATGGGCTCCTACGAGCAGTACTTC. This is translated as CASSLTGMGSYEQYF.